The sequence of this TCR beta chain was determined in a study of cytomegalovirus exposure and HLA in healthy donors listed by TCRdb under 2017. As for the study more broadly: According to a later analysis, one platform produced both the approximately 110 validation repertoires and the 666 repertoires of the first cohort. The study aimed to test whether signatures of past pathogen exposure could be identified by cataloging public T cell receptors. To predict cytomegalovirus infection status, the study combined high-throughput TCR immunosequencing, statistical association of individual TCRs with disease status, and machine learning. Along with the roughly 670-subject first cohort, a separate validation cohort of some 130 different subjects was used.

The donors belonged to the validation cohort of around 110 subjects, which was separate from the approximately 700-subject first cohort. V lost 4 bases and J lost 4 bases, and the count of bases not matched to a germline gene is 6. The CDR3 has 15 amino acids, counting the end cysteine and phenylalanine. Of all the DNA, just the CDR3 is kept, 45 bases in frame from base 1. In the germline V gene (reference sequence), CDR1 corresponds to SGHNT and CDR2 to YYREEE. Libraries were prepared through the immunoSEQ multiplex PCR assay. The original pipeline was this. To diagnose cytomegalovirus status from the catalog of TCR beta chain sequences, a statistical classification framework was built. TCRdb obtained this table from immuneACCESS and retained in-frame rearrangements with V and J assigned. These tables miss some clones; where compared with another copy, unresolved V genes account for less than half of the shortfall, and the remainder is unexplained. V and J calls plus clone size are reproduced from that table; the DNA served to infer D and trimming. Counted in this sample were a few hundred thousand clones; just over 85% of them appeared once. Together, the top ten hold about 3% of the sample.

General findings and caveats noted by the study authors: While some public TCRs were present in many individuals, most TCR sequences turned up only very rarely across donors. In both the original and validation cohorts, the classifier was reported to diagnose cytomegalovirus status with high specificity and sensitivity. The authors suggested that the approach could potentially be extended to other disease states and immunological phenotypes. Subsequent analysis determined that TCRs grouped into clusters in the first cohort also showed a tendency toward co-occurrence across the roughly 120 validation repertoires, and approximately 93% of cluster scores exceeded 0. All 120 or so repertoires were used to score co-occurrence in the validation cohort in a later analysis, because that analysis had no HLA typing for the cohort. In the study, around 150 TCR beta chains were listed as associated with cytomegalovirus. Three of the identified cytomegalovirus-associated TCR beta chains were confirmed in vitro to be specific for cytomegalovirus antigens.

As regards this clone: Its antigen has not been determined. No clone much larger than this one lies a single base away; base qualities are absent.

The receptor was derived from a young woman in good health and CMV-seronegative. Sample: PBMCs. This chain is built from TRBV5-4 and TRBJ1-2; 11 central bases correspond to TRBD1. The CDR3 corresponds to CASSGGQGEIYGYTF. The DNA sequence is as follows: TGTGCCAGCAGCGGGGGACAGGGGGAGATCTATGGCTACACCTTC.